The 4 T cell receptor beta chains given below trace back to one sample, sequenced in a study of cytomegalovirus exposure and HLA in healthy donors. The PCR was carried out with 60 Vbeta primers and 13 Jbeta primers. The assay was immunoSEQ multiplex PCR, and TCRdb's table has in-frame clones only and misses some. The sample carries some 200,000 clones, 70% to 80% recorded once. The sequenced sample was PBMCs. Source of these receptors: a woman aged 55-75 years in good health and CMV-seropositive.

The rearrangement links TRBV28 to TRBJ2-3; the match to TRBD2 covers 10 bases. The CDR3 is 15 amino acids. J gave up 6 bases and V 7 bases, and 10 bases lay outside the gene matches. Germline V gives CDR1 MDHEN, CDR2 SYDVKM. CDR3 coding DNA: TGTGCCAGCACGGCAGGGAGCGGGGGGGCCGATACGCAGTATTTT. Protein sequence: CASTAGSGGADTQYF.

The chain joins TRBV27 to TRBJ1-2; 10 nucleotides line up with TRBD1. Germline V gene data show CDR1 as MNHEY and CDR2 as SMNVEV (reference sequence). The CDR3 has 17 residues. V trimming: 4 bases; J trimming: 1 base; junction bases outside the gene matches: 9. DNA for the CDR3: TGTGCCAGCAGTTCCTTGGACAGGGGGGGTCTTAACTATGGCTACACCTTC. It yields the protein CASSSLDRGGLNYGYTF.

The J gene is TRBJ2-1, the V gene TRBV6-5; tentative D call: TRBD1 (6 bases). The CDR3 has 14 residues. CDR1 is MNHEY, CDR2 SVGAGI, per germline. Trimming shortened V by 5 bases and J by 7 bases, and 15 bases separated the two germline ends. The CDR3 loop reads CASSVLQGRNEQFF. For the CDR3, the DNA is TGTGCCAGCAGTGTATTACAGGGAAGGAATGAGCAGTTCTTC.

The rearrangement uses TRBV5-1 and TRBJ2-3; D is possibly TRBD2 (5 bases). Germline CDR1 reads SGHRS; CDR2 reads YFSETQ. V was clipped by 0 bases and J by 5 bases, with 7 bases between them. The CDR3 is 13 residues long. CDR3 protein: CASSLDGRDTQYF. CDR3 nucleotide sequence: TGCGCCAGCAGCTTGGATGGGAGAGATACGCAGTATTTT.